Presented here are 7 T cell receptor beta chains from one specimen sequenced in a study of T cell repertoires in cytomegalovirus infection. TCRdb re-analysed the reads in MiXCR, keeping a single row per CDR3 protein. This table holds 650,000 to 900,000 distinct CDR3 sequences, roughly 29% found once. Which antigens these TCRs recognize remains unknown. Sequenced material: cultured CD8+ T cells from PBMCs, taken from culture after CMV antigen stimulation. The source is a human donor in good health (CMV status not recorded). Some clones in this sample may be carry-over from other donors' samples.

This clonotype was seen ten or more times. The rearrangement uses TRBV27 and TRBJ2-7, with 12 positions matching TRBD2. CDR1 and CDR2 from the germline V gene are MNHEY and SMNVEV (reference sequence). V was clipped by 5 bases and J by 1 base; unmatched bases: 3. The CDR3 sequence is 15 residues long. CDR3 in DNA: TGTGCCAGCAGTGCTCTAGCGGGGGGGTCCTACGAGCAGTACTTC. Its translation is CASSALAGGSYEQYF.

The V call is TRBV28, the J call TRBJ1-1; perhaps TRBD1 as D (5 bases). Germline CDR1 is MDHEN and CDR2 is SYDVKM. V lost 2 bases and J 3 bases, leaving 19 bases between the germline ends. This CDR3 region has 17 residues. DNA for the CDR3: TGTGCCAGCAGTTTAGATCCGACAGTACCCTCTCACACTGAAGCTTTCTTT. Translated: CASSLDPTVPSHTEAFF.

V is TRBV7-9 and J is TRBJ1-1; D not resolved. V dropped 5 bases and J dropped 6 bases, with 19 bases sitting between them. Looked up from germline, CDR1 is SEHNR and CDR2 is FQNEAQ (reference sequence). CDR3 length: 15 amino acids. The CDR3: CASSAPSALSPEAFF. CDR3 bases: TGTGCCAGCAGCGCCCCATCCGCTCTTAGTCCTGAAGCTTTCTTT.

The chain joins TRBV7-6 to TRBJ1-3; D call uncertain. Germline CDR1 SGHVS, CDR2 FNYEAQ. The CDR3 totals 15 residues. The germline V and J ends were trimmed by 2 bases and 0 bases, with 8 bases remaining between them. The CDR3 DNA follows: TGTGCCAGCAGCTTAATCGCGCCCTCTGGAAACACCATATATTTT. It codes for CASSLIAPSGNTIYF.

The chain links TRBV7-9 to TRBJ2-1; TRBD1 matches at 9 bases. The CDR3 has 16 residues. Germline loops: CDR1 SEHNR, CDR2 FQNEAQ (reference sequence). V lost 4 bases and J lost 7; bases outside the gene matches: 11. The CDR3 region is CASSSGTGRDGNEQFF. The CDR3 DNA follows: TGTGCCAGCAGCTCCGGGACAGGGCGTGATGGGAATGAGCAGTTCTTC.

The rearrangement links TRBV28 to TRBJ1-1; no reliable D call. The CDR3 length is 17 residues. Trimming removed 6 bases at V and 5 bases at J, with 25 bases between. CDR1 is MDHEN and CDR2 is SYDVKM in the germline V gene. The CDR3 DNA sequence: TGTGCCAGCAGAAGAGGGTCGGGGTGGTTTGTCGGAACTGAAGCTTTCTTT. This sequence encodes CASRRGSGWFVGTEAFF. Based on the CDR3 plus reference TRBV28 and TRBJ1-1, the full variable domain is DVKVTQSSRYLVKRTGEKVFLECVQDMDHENMFWYRQDPGLGLRLIYFSYDVKMKEKGDIPEGYSVSREKKERFSLILESASTNQTSMYLCASRRGSGWFVGTEAFFGQGTRLTVV.

This clonotype was recorded at least ten times. This chain joins TRBV6-2 or TRBV6-3 and TRBJ1-1; possibly TRBD1 for D (5 bases). Germline CDR1 reads MNHEY; CDR2 reads SVGEGT. Trimming shortened V by 1 base and J by 3 bases, and 18 bases separated the two germline ends. There are 17 residues in the CDR3. CDR3 bases: TGTGCCAGCAGTTACTTAATGCAACTCATGGGGCACACTGAAGCTTTCTTT. Amino acids: CASSYLMQLMGHTEAFF.